This TCR beta chain is from a study of blood T cells in healthy people across ages. The authors ran a second PCR of 7 to 11 cycles using a sample-barcoded 5' primer and a J-beta primer mix. In TCRdb, the 5' RACE reads were re-called with MiXCR into one record per CDR3 protein. The top ten hold roughly 13% of the sample, which has roughly 680,000 distinct CDR3 sequences, about 50% seen once. The CDR3 runs 15 residues. Germline V lookup: CDR1 SGHTA, CDR2 FQGNSA. The trim removed 2 bases at V and 5 bases at J, leaving 4 bases unmatched. The chain couples TRBV7-2 to TRBJ2-1, with 9 positions matching TRBD1. The specimen sequenced was blood. This TCR derives from a woman of 80 years or more in good health. In DNA, the CDR3 is TGTGCCAGCAGCTTATGGGGACAGGGAAACAATGAGCAGTTCTTC. Amino acid sequence: CASSLWGQGNNEQFF.